This T cell receptor beta chain was retrieved from a study of technical replicates of blood from several donors. Trimming took off 4 bases at V and 2 bases at J, with 12 bases between the two ends. Germline CDR1 is KGHSH and CDR2 is LQKENI. The CDR3 runs 15 residues. TCRdb's table, derived via immunoSEQ multiplex PCR, lists solely in-frame clones and lacks some. The table lists over 75,000 clones, almost 96% of them singletons, with around 0.24% in the top ten. In this sample, this clone turned up once. The sequence derives from a human donor in good health. The V gene is TRBV18, the J gene TRBJ2-1, with D possibly being TRBD2 (7 bases). The material sequenced was T cells isolated from PBMCs. The CDR3 reads CASSLEGGTYNEQFF. CDR3 DNA: TGTGCCAGCTCACTAGAGGGGGGGACCTACAATGAGCAGTTCTTC.